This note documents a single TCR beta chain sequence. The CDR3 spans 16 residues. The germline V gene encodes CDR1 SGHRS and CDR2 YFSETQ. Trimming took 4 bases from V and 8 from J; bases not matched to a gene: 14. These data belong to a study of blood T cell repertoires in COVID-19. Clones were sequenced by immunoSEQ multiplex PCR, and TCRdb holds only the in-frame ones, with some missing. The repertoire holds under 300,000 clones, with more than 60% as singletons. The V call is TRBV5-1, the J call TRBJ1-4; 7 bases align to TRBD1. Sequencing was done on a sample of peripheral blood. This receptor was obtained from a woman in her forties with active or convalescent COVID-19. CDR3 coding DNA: TGCGCCAGCAGCAGTGGTTCGACAGGGACCCAAGAAAAACTGTTTTTT. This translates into CASSSGSTGTQEKLFF.